One TCR beta chain is described in this entry. The antigen is undetermined. This clone may be a read error of a much larger clone one base away. Time point in this sample: newly diagnosed GD, antithyroid drugs for less than 3 months. Extracted PBMC RNA gave rise to the TCR library. This entry belongs to a study of regulatory T cells in long-lasting Graves disease. Study observations and caveats: Persistent Graves' patients had lower TCR diversity than newly diagnosed ones.

Libraries of TCR beta came from iRepertoire HTBI primers plus Arm-PCR of CDR3 regions. TCRdb re-derived calls from the multiplex PCR reads in MiXCR, one entry per CDR3 protein. The sample lists just over 600,000 distinct CDR3 sequences, about 15% occurring once. This sample was shared with a second study, whose subject was T cells in Graves' hyperthyroidism and ophthalmopathy. That source adds: Stable hyperthyroidism was separated from ophthalmopathy by a model based on 13 V-J features.

This TCR derives from a woman younger than 45 with Graves disease. The sample in question was peripheral blood mononuclear cells (PBMCs), obtained at new diagnosis, from a patient treated with antithyroid drugs.

CDR3 sequence reads: CVSSLVGGRQGTQYF. The CDR3 DNA reads as TGTGTCAGCAGCTTAGTGGGGGGCCGACAGGGGACCCAGTACTTC. V gene TRBV7-2 combines with J gene TRBJ2-5, with D tentatively TRBD1 (7 bases). This CDR3 has 15 amino acids. CDR1 SGHTA and CDR2 FQGNSA come from the germline V gene. Using reference TRBV7-2 and TRBJ2-5 for the parts outside the CDR3, the full variable domain is GAGVSQSPSNKVTEKGKDVELRCDPISGHTALYWYRQSLGQGLEFLIYFQGNSAPDKSGLPSDRFSAERTGGSVSTLTIQRTQQEDSAVYLCVSSLVGGRQGTQYFGPGTRLLVL.